The clone carrying this T cell receptor beta chain has only a few counts. Its antigen remains unidentified. CD4+ T cells that had been cultured provided DNA sequenced with the Oncomine TCR Beta short-read assay. From CD4+ T cells that had been cultured, genomic DNA was extracted. TCRdb re-called the PCR reads with MiXCR, one entry per CDR3 protein. The table shows approximately 16,000 distinct CDR3 sequences, with around 37% occurring only once. The data originate from a study of vaccination and CD4 T cells after COVID-19. Whole-study findings and limits: With convalescent patients, a median 86.3% of reactive clones emerged solely after vaccination. For SARS-CoV-2-reactive clonotypes, the median went from approximately 21 to 40, a nonsignificant increase.

The CDR3 contains 17 residues. CDR1 KGHSH and CDR2 LQKENI come from the germline V gene. V was cut by 3 bases and J by 4 bases, with 18 bases left in between. Treatment noted: 10-day PBMC culture with coronavirus spike peptide pools or control peptides (ViraFEST assay). ViraFEST used peptide pools to expand antigen-specific T cells and subsequently sequenced their TCRs. The V and J genes are TRBV18 and TRBJ2-2; TRBD2 is a possible D gene (5 bases). Sequenced material: cultured CD4+ T cells from blood. This TCR was sampled from a human donor with COVID-19. DNA for the CDR3: TGTGCCAGCTCACCCCGACAACGAGGGTCGGGCACCGGGGAGCTGTTTTTT. Encoded protein: CASSPRQRGSGTGELFF.